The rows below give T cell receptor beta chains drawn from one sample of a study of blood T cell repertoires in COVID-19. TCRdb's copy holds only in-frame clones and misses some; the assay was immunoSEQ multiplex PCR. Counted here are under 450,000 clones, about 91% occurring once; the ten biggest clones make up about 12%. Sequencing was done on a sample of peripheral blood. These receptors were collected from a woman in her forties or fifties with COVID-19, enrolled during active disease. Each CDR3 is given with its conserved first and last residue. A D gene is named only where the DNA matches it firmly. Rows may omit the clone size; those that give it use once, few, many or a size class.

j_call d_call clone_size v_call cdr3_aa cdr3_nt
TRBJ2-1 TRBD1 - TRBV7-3 CASSLEGGWGNEQFF TGTGCCAGCAGCCTCGAAGGGGGCTGGGGTAATGAGCAGTTCTTC
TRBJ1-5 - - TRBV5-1 CASSLVRGQPQHF TGCGCCAGCAGCTTGGTCCGCGGCCAGCCCCAGCATTTT
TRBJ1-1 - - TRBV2 CASRELRNTEAFF TGTGCCAGCAGAGAGTTGCGGAACACTGAAGCTTTCTTT
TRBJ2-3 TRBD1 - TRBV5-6 CASSPGTGVKDTQYF TGTGCCAGCAGTCCCGGGACAGGGGTTAAAGATACGCAGTATTTT
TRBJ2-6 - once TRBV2 CALGQISGANVLTF TGTGCCCTAGGACAAATCTCTGGGGCCAACGTCCTGACTTTC
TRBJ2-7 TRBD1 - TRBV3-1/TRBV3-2 CASSQDLGQSYEQYF TGTGCCAGCAGCCAAGACCTGGGACAGTCCTACGAGCAGTACTTC
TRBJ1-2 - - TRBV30 CAWTAGQGYTF TGTGCCTGGACGGCAGGACAAGGCTACACCTTC
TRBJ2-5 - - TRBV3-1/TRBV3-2 CASSQDIRAEETQYF TGTGCCAGCAGCCAAGATATCAGGGCAGAAGAGACCCAGTACTTC
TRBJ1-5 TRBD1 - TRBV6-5 CASSSSTGGNQPQHF TGTGCCAGCAGTTCATCTACAGGGGGCAATCAGCCCCAGCATTTT
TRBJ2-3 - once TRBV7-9 CASSSTDSDTQYF TGTGCCAGCAGCTCCACGGACAGCGATACGCAGTATTTT
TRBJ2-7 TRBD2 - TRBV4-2 CASSQDPASGREQYF TGTGCCAGCAGCCAAGATCCGGCTAGCGGCCGTGAGCAGTACTTC
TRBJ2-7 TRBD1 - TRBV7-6 CASSLTGTGGYEQYF TGTGCCAGCAGCCTAACAGGGACAGGGGGCTACGAGCAGTACTTC
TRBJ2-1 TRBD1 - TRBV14 CASSQSGTVYNEQFF TGTGCCAGCAGCCAGTCCGGGACAGTTTACAATGAGCAGTTCTTC
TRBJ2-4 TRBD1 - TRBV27 CASSFMDRGRNIQYF TGTGCCAGCAGTTTCATGGACAGGGGAAGGAACATTCAGTACTTC
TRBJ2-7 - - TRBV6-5 CASSYSRGRPDYEQYF TGTGCCAGCAGTTACTCTCGGGGTCGGCCAGACTACGAGCAGTACTTC
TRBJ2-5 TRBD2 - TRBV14 CASTPGGTQYF TGTGCCAGCACCCCGGGGGGGACCCAGTACTTC
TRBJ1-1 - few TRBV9 CASSSDATGNTEAFF TGTGCCAGCAGCTCGGACGCCACAGGGAACACTGAAGCTTTCTTT
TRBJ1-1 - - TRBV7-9 CASSLEQGTEAFF TGTGCCAGCAGCTTAGAACAGGGCACTGAAGCTTTCTTT
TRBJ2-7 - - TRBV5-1 CASSSPGAPYEQYF TGCGCCAGCAGCTCTCCGGGAGCGCCCTACGAGCAGTACTTC
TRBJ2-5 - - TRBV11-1 CASSLALTVQETQYF TGTGCCAGCAGCTTAGCACTGACAGTCCAAGAGACCCAGTACTTC
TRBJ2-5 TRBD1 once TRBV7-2 CASGQGGQETQYF TGTGCCAGCGGACAGGGGGGTCAAGAGACCCAGTACTTC
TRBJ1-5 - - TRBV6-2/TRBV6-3 CASSPGGVLRPQHF TGTGCCAGCAGCCCAGGAGGGGTGTTACGGCCCCAGCATTTT
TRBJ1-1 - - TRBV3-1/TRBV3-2 CASSPSGLKDTEAFF TGTGCCAGCAGCCCTTCGGGTCTGAAGGACACTGAAGCTTTCTTT
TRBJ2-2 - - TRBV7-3 CASTLTQGGELFF TGTGCCAGCACCCTTACCCAGGGCGGGGAGCTGTTTTTT
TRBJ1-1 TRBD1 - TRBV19 CASSIWGRGLVFQNTEAFF TGTGCCAGTAGTATATGGGGCAGGGGGTTAGTTTTTCAGAACACTGAAGCTTTCTTT
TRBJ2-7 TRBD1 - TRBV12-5 CASGRDRGGYEQYF TGTGCTAGTGGCCGGGACAGGGGGGGCTACGAGCAGTACTTC
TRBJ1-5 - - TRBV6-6 CASSQYWDNQADQPQHF TGTGCCAGCAGTCAATATTGGGACAACCAAGCAGATCAGCCCCAGCATTTT
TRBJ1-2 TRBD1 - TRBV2 CASPGTGFYGYTF TGTGCCAGCCCCGGGACAGGGTTTTATGGCTACACCTTC
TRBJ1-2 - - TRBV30 CAWSVGQGFGYTF TGTGCCTGGAGTGTAGGGCAGGGGTTTGGCTACACCTTC
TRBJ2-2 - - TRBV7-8 CASSLAGRTRTGELFF TGTGCCAGCAGCTTAGCTGGGAGGACGAGGACCGGGGAGCTGTTTTTT
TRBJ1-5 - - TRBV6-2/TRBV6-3 CASSYPISNQPQHF TGTGCCAGCAGTTACCCTATTAGCAATCAGCCCCAGCATTTT
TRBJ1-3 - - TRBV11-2 CASSPRGGEAGNTIYF TGTGCCAGCAGCCCTAGAGGAGGGGAGGCTGGAAACACCATATATTTT
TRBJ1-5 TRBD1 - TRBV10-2 CASSDRTGGRQPQHF TGCGCCAGCAGTGATAGGACAGGGGGCAGGCAGCCCCAGCATTTT
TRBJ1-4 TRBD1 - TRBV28 CASSLTGGDEKLFF TGTGCCAGCTCCCTCACAGGGGGGGATGAAAAACTGTTTTTT
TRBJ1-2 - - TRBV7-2 CASSPDSVYGYTF TGTGCCAGCAGCCCCGACAGCGTCTATGGCTACACCTTC
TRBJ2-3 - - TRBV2 CASSVGTSRSTDTQYF TGTGCCAGCAGTGTCGGCACTAGCCGTAGCACAGATACGCAGTATTTT
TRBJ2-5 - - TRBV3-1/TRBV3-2 CASSQASVTERGETQYF TGTGCCAGCAGCCAAGCTTCGGTGACCGAGAGGGGGGAGACCCAGTACTTC
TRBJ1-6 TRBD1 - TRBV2 CASSDPGTGMEVYNSPLHF TGTGCCAGCAGTGACCCCGGGACAGGGATGGAGGTATATAATTCACCCCTCCACTTT
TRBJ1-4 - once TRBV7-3 CASSLGVGEKLFF TGTGCCAGCAGCCTCGGGGTTGGTGAAAAACTGTTTTTT
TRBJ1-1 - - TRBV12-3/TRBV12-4 CASNKNTEAFF TGTGCCAGCAATAAGAACACTGAAGCTTTCTTT
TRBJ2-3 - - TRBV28 CASLSGGATDTQYF TGTGCCAGCTTATCTGGGGGCGCCACAGATACGCAGTATTTT
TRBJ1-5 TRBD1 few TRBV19 CASGDRRNQPQHF TGTGCCAGTGGGGACAGGAGGAATCAGCCCCAGCATTTT